The rows below give T cell receptor beta chains drawn from one sample of a study of graft-versus-host responses after intestinal transplantation. Their antigen targets remain unknown. Profiling relied on immunoSEQ multiplex PCR, and the TCRdb table lists in-frame clones only, not all of them. The sample holds approximately 85,000 clones, approximately 90% seen once. The sample here was unstimulated CD8+ T cells sorted from spleen or lymph node cells, taken before transplant. The receptors come from a human donor who was the organ donor for an intestinal transplant. The CDR3 runs from the conserved cysteine through the conserved F or W. A D gene is named only where the DNA matches it firmly. Size tells how often a clone was seen (once, few, many) or the class of an expanded clone, and some rows leave it out.

TRBJ2-2	few	TRBV2	NA	TGTGCCAGCAGGGACACTTACACCGGGGAGCTGTTTTTT	CASRDTYTGELFF
TRBJ2-5	NA	TRBV13	NA	TGTGCCAGCAGCCCGGTCTCGGGGGCAGAGACCCAGTACTTC	CASSPVSGAETQYF
TRBJ2-2	NA	TRBV11-3	TRBD2	TGTGCCAGCAGCTGGACTAGCGGGAGATACACCGGGGAGCTGTTTTTT	CASSWTSGRYTGELFF
TRBJ2-2	once	TRBV19	NA	TGTGCCAGTAGCTTTGACCTAGGGGAGCTGTTTTTT	CASSFDLGELFF
TRBJ1-1	NA	TRBV5-5	TRBD1	TGTGCCAGCAGCTTTGGACAGGGGGCCACTGAAGCTTTCTTT	CASSFGQGATEAFF
TRBJ1-2	NA	TRBV6-1	NA	TGTGCCAGCAGTCGCGGGACGGCCGATGGCTACACCTTC	CASSRGTADGYTF
TRBJ2-7	NA	TRBV4-1	NA	TGCGCCAGCAGCCAAGAGCCCGGGGGAAACTACGAGCAGTACTTC	CASSQEPGGNYEQYF
TRBJ2-1	NA	TRBV11-3	TRBD2	TGTGCCAGCAGCTTAGGCGTGACTAGCGGCTACAATGAGCAGTTCTTC	CASSLGVTSGYNEQFF
TRBJ2-7	NA	TRBV4-1	NA	TGCGCCAGCAGCCAAGGCAGGGGCACCTACGAGCAGTACTTC	CASSQGRGTYEQYF
TRBJ1-2	NA	TRBV5-4	NA	TGTGCCAGCAGCCTGGACGGAAACTATGGCTACACCTTC	CASSLDGNYGYTF
TRBJ1-1	few	TRBV4-1	NA	TGCGCCAGCAGGGGGGAGTGGAACACTGAAGCTTTCTTT	CASRGEWNTEAFF
TRBJ1-1	NA	TRBV6-1	TRBD1	TGTGCCAGCCAGACAGGGAGAAGCACTGAAGCTTTCTTT	CASQTGRSTEAFF
TRBJ1-3	NA	TRBV4-1	NA	TGCGCCAGCAGCCAAGGACAGGAGACAATCTCTGGAAACACCATATATTTT	CASSQGQETISGNTIYF
TRBJ2-1	NA	TRBV11-3	TRBD2	TGTGCCAGCAGCTTTTTAACGGGGGGACCCTACAATGAGCAGTTCTTC	CASSFLTGGPYNEQFF
TRBJ2-5	NA	TRBV7-6	NA	TGTGCCAGCAGCTTAGCACCCAGCCCACCCCAAGAGACCCAGTACTTC	CASSLAPSPPQETQYF
TRBJ1-1	NA	TRBV11-1	NA	TGTGCCAGCAGCCTGGGACAAGTGAACACTGAAGCTTTCTTT	CASSLGQVNTEAFF
TRBJ2-1	NA	TRBV27	NA	TGTGCCAGCAGTTTTTCCTTCGGGGAGCAGTTCTTC	CASSFSFGEQFF
TRBJ2-1	NA	TRBV5-1	NA	TGCGCCAGCAGCTTGACCCGTAACGGACCCAGATACAATGAGCAGTTCTTC	CASSLTRNGPRYNEQFF
TRBJ2-3	NA	TRBV6-5	NA	TGTGCCAGCAGTTACGGCGATAGCACAGATACGCAGTATTTT	CASSYGDSTDTQYF
TRBJ1-1	NA	TRBV30	NA	TGTGCCTGGAGTCGGGGGGCTAGCATGAACACTGAAGCTTTCTTT	CAWSRGASMNTEAFF
TRBJ2-3	NA	TRBV10-3	NA	TGTGCTTCGCAACAGGGAGGCGGCACAGATACGCAGTATTTT	CASQQGGGTDTQYF
TRBJ2-3	NA	TRBV7-3	NA	TGTGCCAGCAGCCTCTCGGGGGATACGCAGTATTTT	CASSLSGDTQYF
TRBJ2-6	NA	TRBV9	NA	TGTGCCAGCAGCGTAGAGGGTGGGGCCAACGTCCTGACTTTC	CASSVEGGANVLTF
TRBJ1-4	once	TRBV4-1	NA	TGCGCCAGCAGCCATCTATACAGGGCTTTGGACGAAAAACTGTTTTTT	CASSHLYRALDEKLFF
TRBJ2-7	NA	TRBV27	NA	TGTGCCAGCAGTTCGCCCTCCGGGACAACCTACGAGCAGTACTTC	CASSSPSGTTYEQYF
TRBJ1-1	once	TRBV29-1	TRBD1	TGCAGCGTTGTCTCTTGGGACAGGGGACTCAACACTGAAGCTTTCTTT	CSVVSWDRGLNTEAFF
TRBJ2-1	NA	TRBV11-3	TRBD2	TGTGCCAGCAGCCGAAGGGGACTAGCGGGAGATCTCGTTGAGCAGTTCTTC	CASSRRGLAGDLVEQFF
TRBJ1-1	NA	TRBV5-1	NA	TGCGCCAGCAGCTTGGGGCAGGGAATCACTGAAGCTTTCTTT	CASSLGQGITEAFF
TRBJ2-7	NA	TRBV20-1	NA	TGCAGTGCGAAGGGAGGCGCCGAGCAGTACTTC	CSAKGGAEQYF
TRBJ1-2	NA	TRBV5-1	NA	TGCGCCAGCAGCTTGAGGGATTATGGCTACACCTTC	CASSLRDYGYTF
TRBJ1-6	NA	TRBV19	NA	TGTGCCAGTTCGGCAGGCGGGCCCTATAATTCACCCCTCCACTTT	CASSAGGPYNSPLHF
TRBJ2-7	NA	TRBV6-5	NA	TGTGCCAGCAGTTACTCGAGTAGTGAGGGCTACGAGCAGTACTTC	CASSYSSSEGYEQYF
TRBJ2-7	once	TRBV2	TRBD2	TGTGCCAGCAGGAAGGGACTAGCTTACGAGCAGTACTTC	CASRKGLAYEQYF
TRBJ1-2	once	TRBV6-5	NA	TGTGCCAGCAGTTACTCGGTAGGAGGCTATGGCTACACCTTC	CASSYSVGGYGYTF
TRBJ1-6	NA	TRBV14	NA	TGTGCCAGCAGCGGAGATGGCCTGTCACCCCTCCACTTT	CASSGDGLSPLHF
TRBJ1-3	NA	TRBV29-1	NA	TGCAGCGTTGAATTCTTTGAGTCAGGGGCCATTGGTGGAAACACCATATATTTT	CSVEFFESGAIGGNTIYF
TRBJ1-1	NA	TRBV7-9	NA	TGTGCCAGCAGCTTAGAGGGTTTCCGCCACACTGAAGCTTTCTTT	CASSLEGFRHTEAFF
TRBJ1-2	NA	TRBV19	NA	TGTGCCAGTGCCCCGGGGGAGGCTCCTAACTATGGCTACACCTTC	CASAPGEAPNYGYTF
TRBJ2-1	NA	TRBV19	NA	TGTGCCAGTAGTCCCCTTTTACACAATGAGCAGTTCTTC	CASSPLLHNEQFF
TRBJ2-7	NA	TRBV5-4	NA	TGTGCCAGCAGCTTGGGGGGGTACGAGCAGTACTTC	CASSLGGYEQYF
TRBJ1-2	NA	TRBV9	NA	TGTGCCAGCAGCGTAGCCCCCTCAGACTATGGCTACACCTTC	CASSVAPSDYGYTF
TRBJ1-4	NA	TRBV5-1	NA	TGCGCCAGCAGCCTCGGACCGTTTCAGGAAAAACTGTTTTTT	CASSLGPFQEKLFF
TRBJ2-7	NA	TRBV4-1	NA	TGCGCCAGCAGCCAAGGAGGGGAGACAGGCCGCTCCTACGAGCAGTACTTC	CASSQGGETGRSYEQYF
TRBJ2-2	once	TRBV4-1	NA	TGCGCCAGCAGCGTCGAGGACAGTCCCGCTAGGGAGCTGTTTTTT	CASSVEDSPARELFF
TRBJ1-5	NA	TRBV4-1	NA	TGCGCCAGCGGGGCGGGCAGGGACCACAATCAGCCCCAGCATTTT	CASGAGRDHNQPQHF
TRBJ1-5	NA	TRBV6-5	NA	TGTGCCAGCAAAATAAATCTCGGCAGCAATCAGCCCCAGCATTTT	CASKINLGSNQPQHF
TRBJ1-1	NA	TRBV4-1	NA	TGCGCCAGCAGCCTGGACCTTTTGGGAACTGAAGCTTTCTTT	CASSLDLLGTEAFF
TRBJ2-1	NA	TRBV6-1	NA	TGTGCCAGCAGTGAAGCTCTGTCTAGCACGACCCATGAGCAGTTCTTC	CASSEALSSTTHEQFF
TRBJ2-7	NA	TRBV6-5	NA	TGTGCCAGCAGCGAAAATAGGGGTTCCTACGAGCAGTACTTC	CASSENRGSYEQYF
TRBJ1-5	NA	TRBV19	NA	TGTGCCAGTAGTATCCCGGAGTATGGCAATCAGCCCCAGCATTTT	CASSIPEYGNQPQHF
TRBJ1-2	NA	TRBV6-5	NA	TGTGCCAGCAGTTACTCGAGTCAGGCTTCGGCCTACACCTTC	CASSYSSQASAYTF
TRBJ2-7	NA	TRBV27	TRBD1	TGTGCCAGCAAGGGACTCGGGACAGGGAGGGGGTCCTACGAGCAGTACTTC	CASKGLGTGRGSYEQYF
TRBJ2-7	once	TRBV11-3	NA	TGTGCCAGCAGCGGGGGTGGCTACGAGCAGTACTTC	CASSGGGYEQYF
TRBJ2-7	NA	TRBV27	TRBD2	TGTGCCAGCAAATTCACTAGCGGTATCTACGAGCAGTACTTC	CASKFTSGIYEQYF
TRBJ2-1	NA	TRBV4-1	NA	TGCGCCAGCAGCCAAGCACTTTACAATGAGCAGTTCTTC	CASSQALYNEQFF
TRBJ1-2	once	TRBV11-2	NA	TGTGCCAGCAGCTTAGAACCGGTGGAAGTTTGGGGCTACACCTTC	CASSLEPVEVWGYTF
TRBJ1-2	NA	TRBV7-9	TRBD1	TGTGCCAGCAGCATGTCCACAGGGGGCTATGGCTACACCTTC	CASSMSTGGYGYTF